Presented here are 32 T cell receptor beta chains from one specimen sequenced in a study of shared clonotypes between healthy human individuals. Some clones are missing from TCRdb's copy, which holds only in-frame ones; the method was immunoSEQ multiplex PCR. The sample carries 2 million to 2.5 million clones, nearly 97% recorded once. The sequenced material came from naive CD4+ T cells sorted from blood. Subset meaning: CD45RA+ positively selected. Every receptor here comes from a young man in good health.

The chain links TRBV5-4 to TRBJ1-1, with D perhaps TRBD1 (6 bases). Germline CDR1 and CDR2: SGHNT and YYREEE (reference sequence). The CDR3 consists of 15 residues. V shed 2 bases and J shed 3 bases, with 14 bases lying between them. CDR3 sequence reads: CASSLQGPTDTEAFF. CDR3 DNA: TGTGCCAGCAGCTTACAGGGCCCAACGGACACTGAAGCTTTCTTT.

V is TRBV6-5 and J is TRBJ2-7, with 9 positions matching TRBD1. The length of the CDR3 is 15 residues. From germline, CDR1 is MNHEY and CDR2 SVGAGI. Trimming cost V 6 bases and J 6 bases; bases outside gene matches: 12. Here the CDR3 DNA reads TGTGCCAGCAGGGAGGCGGGCGGGACAGGGTTCGAGCAGTACTTC. Amino acid sequence: CASREAGGTGFEQYF.

The chain is built from TRBV2 and TRBJ2-7, with TRBD1 matching 7 bases. Germline values: CDR1 SNHLY, CDR2 FYNNEI. V lost 11 bases to trimming and J lost 3 bases; unmatched junction nucleotides: 10. There are 13 residues in the CDR3. The CDR3 reads CACQRDRVYEQYF. The CDR3 DNA reads as TGTGCCTGCCAACGGGACAGAGTCTACGAGCAGTACTTC.

The chain recombines TRBV5-1 with TRBJ2-3, with no clear D. Germline V CDR1 and CDR2: SGHRS, YFSETQ. V lost 1 base to trimming and J lost 2 bases, with 8 bases between them. This CDR3 is built from 14 residues. Here the CDR3 reads CASSLRVATDTQYF. The CDR3 coding sequence is TGCGCCAGCAGCTTGAGGGTCGCCACAGATACGCAGTATTTT.

The CDR3 is CASSQELTDTQYF. The CDR3 DNA sequence: TGCGCCAGCAGCCAAGAATTGACGGATACGCAGTATTTT. V and J are TRBV4-3 and TRBJ2-3; D unresolved. The CDR3 loop spans 13 amino acids. The V end lost 0 bases, the J end lost 6 bases, and 7 bases lay between the germline ends. CDR1 LGHNA and CDR2 YSLEER come from the germline V gene.

The V call is TRBV19, the J call TRBJ2-3, with 7 bases aligning to TRBD1. The junction had 14 bases not matched to a gene; V was cut back by 5 bases and J by 6 bases. This CDR3 comprises 16 residues. Germline-derived CDR1 and CDR2 are LNHDA and SQIVND (reference sequence). CDR3 sequence (DNA): TGTGCCAGTAGTCAAACAGGGGATATCCAGACCGATACGCAGTATTTT. Protein sequence: CASSQTGDIQTDTQYF.

Points on this clone: The sample has other DNA sequences that encode this CDR3 too. The chain joins TRBV13 to TRBJ1-4; 12 bases fit TRBD1. The CDR3 spans 16 residues. Trimming cost V 4 bases and J 4 bases; bases outside gene matches: 4. Germline CDR1 reads PRHDT; CDR2 reads FYEKMQ (reference sequence). This chain's CDR3 is CASSSGQGAGNEKLFF. The CDR3 DNA sequence: TGTGCCAGCAGCTCGGGACAGGGGGCGGGTAATGAAAAACTGTTTTTT.

The rearrangement links TRBV2 to TRBJ1-2; a weak D match, TRBD1 (5 bases). Deletions cut 5 bases from V and 2 bases from J, with 15 bases between. CDR3 length equals 15 residues. Germline V gives CDR1 SNHLY, CDR2 FYNNEI. As DNA, the CDR3 is TGTGCCAGCAGTAAAAACACTGGGGGGAACTATGGCTACACCTTC. Protein product: CASSKNTGGNYGYTF. Based on the CDR3 plus reference TRBV2 and TRBJ1-2, the full variable domain is EPEVTQTPSHQVTQMGQEVILRCVPISNHLYFYWYRQILGQKVEFLVSFYNNEISEKSEIFDDQFSVERPDGSNFTLKIRSTKLEDSAMYFCASSKNTGGNYGYTFGSGTRLTVV.

The chain carries TRBV5-1 and TRBJ1-1, with D tentatively TRBD1 (5 bases). Germline values: CDR1 SGHRS, CDR2 YFSETQ. The CDR3 runs 15 residues. V gave up 4 bases and J gave up 4 bases, with 17 bases separating them. The CDR3, as DNA: TGCGCCAGCAGCCCTGGTCAGGGCCGAGGCACTGAAGCTTTCTTT. It encodes CASSPGQGRGTEAFF.

The genes are TRBV7-6 and TRBJ2-7; TRBD2 matches at 10 bases. Trimming removed 5 bases from V and 4 bases from J; junction bases left unmatched: 8. In germline, CDR1 is SGHVS, CDR2 FNYEAQ. This CDR3 region has 15 residues. The CDR3 nucleotides read TGTGCCAGCAGCGGTCTGAGCGGGGGGGCGTACGAGCAGTACTTC. Encoded protein: CASSGLSGGAYEQYF.

CDR3 nucleotides: TGTGCCAGCAGCCCTATCGGACAGGGTGTCAGAGATACGCAGTATTTT. Translated, it gives CASSPIGQGVRDTQYF. The V and J genes are TRBV5-4 and TRBJ2-3, with 8 bases lining up with TRBD1. This CDR3 is 16 amino acids long. Germline V gene data show CDR1 as SGHNT and CDR2 as YYREEE (reference sequence). Unmatched junction bases numbered 12, after V lost 4 bases and J lost 5 bases.

This sequence joins TRBV18 and TRBJ2-6; D ambiguous. V gave up 3 bases and J gave up 4 bases, with 19 bases separating them. The CDR3 has 18 residues. Germline V gene lookup returns CDR1 KGHSH and CDR2 LQKENI. CDR3 loop: CASSPSRGAVYGANVLTF. Here the CDR3 DNA reads TGTGCCAGCTCACCCTCGAGAGGTGCTGTCTACGGGGCCAACGTCCTGACTTTC.

This clone occurred once. Other nucleotide sequences in the sample specify the same CDR3. This rearrangement joins TRBV28 to TRBJ1-4, with D hard to call. Trimming shortened V by 4 bases and J by 0 bases, and 9 bases separated the two germline ends. The V gene's germline CDR1 is MDHEN and CDR2 SYDVKM. The CDR3 runs 15 residues. The CDR3 DNA reads as TGTGCCAGCAGTTCCCCTGGGGCAACTAATGAAAAACTGTTTTTT. Its translation: CASSSPGATNEKLFF.

J is TRBJ2-3 and V is TRBV9; D may be TRBD2 (5 bases). The CDR3 length is 15 residues. Germline assignment: CDR1 SGDLS and CDR2 YYNGEE. V was trimmed by 0 bases and J by 2 bases, leaving 10 bases between them. The CDR3 nucleotides read TGTGCCAGCAGCGTAGACCCCGGGAACACAGATACGCAGTATTTT. Its protein product is CASSVDPGNTDTQYF.

The rearrangement links TRBV6-5 to TRBJ2-7; D is perhaps TRBD2 (6 bases). Trimming cost V 8 bases and J 4 bases, with 15 bases left between them. CDR1 and CDR2 from the germline V gene are MNHEY and SVGAGI. The CDR3 consists of 13 residues. This CDR3 is CASRDFVRYEQYF. The CDR3 DNA sequence: TGTGCCAGCCGGGACTTCGTCCGTTACGAGCAGTACTTC.

The CDR3 reads CASSLARTGPGELFF. CDR3 DNA sequence: TGTGCCAGCAGCTTGGCCAGGACAGGCCCCGGGGAGCTGTTTTTT. The V call is TRBV5-6, the J call TRBJ2-2, with TRBD1 matching 7 bases. The V segment lost 0 bases and the J segment 6 bases; nucleotides outside the gene matches: 5. Per the germline V gene, CDR1 is SGHDT and CDR2 is YYEEEE. The CDR3 is 15 residues long.

The chain recombines TRBV5-4 with TRBJ1-6, with TRBD1 identical over 8 bases. The junction had 4 bases not matched to a gene; V was cut back by 3 bases and J by 8 bases. This CDR3 spans 14 amino acids. CDR1 and CDR2 from the germline V gene are SGHNT and YYREEE (reference sequence). The CDR3 bases are TGTGCCAGCAGCTCTGACAGGGGAGATTCACCCCTCCACTTT. Translated, it gives CASSSDRGDSPLHF. Supplemented by reference TRBV5-4 and TRBJ1-6, the full variable domain reads ETGVTQSPTHLIKTRGQQVTLRCSSQSGHNTVSWYQQALGQGPQFIFQYYREEENGRGNFPPRFSGLQFPNYSSELNVNALELDDSALYLCASSSDRGDSPLHFGNGTRLTVT.

The chain combines TRBV5-1 with TRBJ2-5; D remains ambiguous. The V and J ends lost 0 bases and 5 bases respectively, with 14 bases between them. CDR1 and CDR2 (germline): SGHRS, YFSETQ. The CDR3 length is 15 residues. CDR3 loop: CASSLGPEYGETQYF. CDR3 sequence (DNA): TGCGCCAGCAGCTTGGGACCCGAGTACGGGGAGACCCAGTACTTC.

This clone appeared once. This chain uses TRBV27 with TRBJ1-1; no definite D call. The CDR3 is 13 amino acids. Trimming took off 6 bases at V and 2 bases at J, with 10 bases between the two ends. Germline V lookup: CDR1 MNHEY, CDR2 SMNVEV (reference sequence). CDR3 nucleotide sequence: TGTGCCAGCAGCCGTGAACATAACACTGAAGCTTTCTTT. This gives the protein CASSREHNTEAFF.

The chain employs TRBV18 and TRBJ2-3; D not certain. This CDR3 has 14 residues. CDR1 KGHSH and CDR2 LQKENI come from the germline V gene. V lost 6 bases and J lost 0, with 10 bases in between. The CDR3 DNA sequence: TGTGCCAGCTCCTTCTCTACGAGCACAGATACGCAGTATTTT. Translating it yields CASSFSTSTDTQYF.

CDR3 DNA: TGTGCCAGCTCACCACAGGAGAGCGGGCGACAAGAGACCCAGTACTTC. Translating it yields CASSPQESGRQETQYF. V and J are TRBV18 and TRBJ2-5, with a tentative D call TRBD2 (6 bases). Trimming took off 1 base at V and 2 bases at J, with 14 bases between the two ends. CDR3 length: 16 residues. Germline lookup yields CDR1 KGHSH and CDR2 LQKENI.

The rearrangement uses TRBV11-2 and TRBJ2-6, with D perhaps matching TRBD2 (6 bases). Germline CDR1 is SGHAT and CDR2 is FQNNGV. Trimming pared 5 bases from V and 3 bases from J, leaving 11 bases between. This CDR3 region has 15 residues. CDR3 sequence reads: CASSQWGGGANVLTF. DNA for the CDR3: TGTGCCAGCAGCCAATGGGGAGGTGGGGCCAACGTCCTGACTTTC.

The genes are TRBV6-6 and TRBJ2-7; 8 bases fit TRBD2. Trimming took 4 bases from V and 0 from J; bases not matched to a gene: 8. The CDR3 loop spans 16 amino acids. Germline CDR1 MNHNY, CDR2 SVGAGI (reference sequence). CDR3 sequence (DNA): TGTGCCAGCAGTTCCAACCCTGGACTAGCCTCCTACGAGCAGTACTTC. Its protein product is CASSSNPGLASYEQYF.

The rearrangement links TRBV4-3 to TRBJ1-6, with unresolved D. Germline CDR1 LGHNA, CDR2 YSLEER. CDR3 length equals 15 residues. Trimming took off 5 bases at V and 8 bases at J, with 16 bases between the two ends. CDR3 DNA sequence: TGCGCCAGCAGCGAACTGTCAGATTTTTATTCACCCCTCCACTTT. Protein sequence: CASSELSDFYSPLHF.

This chain links TRBV7-9 with TRBJ2-1; D is possibly TRBD1 (8 bases). V shed 4 bases and J shed 9 bases, with 16 bases lying between them. The CDR3 spans 14 residues. Germline CDR1 is SEHNR and CDR2 is FQNEAQ (reference sequence). CDR3 sequence: CASSWTGSGTEQFF. The CDR3 DNA is TGTGCCAGCAGCTGGACAGGGAGCGGGACTGAGCAGTTCTTC.

The rearrangement links TRBV28 to TRBJ1-1; D might be TRBD1 (5 bases). Germline loops: CDR1 MDHEN, CDR2 SYDVKM. The CDR3 is 14 residues long. Trimming cost V 8 bases and J 4 bases, with 17 bases left between them. DNA for the CDR3: TGTGCCAGCCTCCCGGCAGGGATAGTCACTGAAGCTTTCTTT. This sequence encodes CASLPAGIVTEAFF.

This clone came up once. The chain recombines TRBV7-9 with TRBJ1-4, with D unclear. Trimming removed 3 bases from V and 0 bases from J, with 14 bases in between. Germline V gene lookup returns CDR1 SEHNR and CDR2 FQNEAQ (reference sequence). This CDR3 region has 17 residues. CDR3 region: CASSLNPDRATNEKLFF. CDR3 bases: TGTGCCAGCAGCTTGAACCCGGACCGAGCAACTAATGAAAAACTGTTTTTT.

V is TRBV4-3 and J is TRBJ1-2; a possible D gene is TRBD1 (6 bases). Germline CDR1 LGHNA, CDR2 YSLEER. CDR3 length: 14 residues. Between the trimmed V and J ends, which lost 2 bases and 7 bases, there was a span of 14 bases. The CDR3 reads CASSQTGPGAGYTF. The CDR3 coding sequence is TGCGCCAGCAGCCAAACCGGGCCGGGGGCTGGCTACACCTTC.

The genes are TRBV6-1 and TRBJ1-6; the match to TRBD1 covers 7 bases. Germline V CDR1 and CDR2: MNHNS, SASEGT. V gave up 2 bases and J gave up 8 bases; unmatched junction bases: 6. The CDR3 has 15 amino acids. CDR3 nucleotide sequence: TGTGCCAGCAGTGAATTGTCAGGGGGAGATTCACCCCTCCACTTT. Translated, it gives CASSELSGGDSPLHF.

The J gene is TRBJ1-5, the V gene TRBV18; D remains unclear. The germline V and J ends were trimmed by 5 bases and 5 bases, with 13 bases remaining between them. The CDR3 spans 14 residues. Germline V lookup: CDR1 KGHSH, CDR2 LQKENI. CDR3 DNA: TGTGCCAGCTCAATAGGAGCCGCAGATCAGCCCCAGCATTTT. Residues: CASSIGAADQPQHF.

The chain carries TRBV19 and TRBJ2-1, with 11 bases identical to TRBD1. Germline values: CDR1 LNHDA, CDR2 SQIVND (reference sequence). The V and J ends lost 6 bases and 6 bases, in that order; junction bases with no gene match: 10. The CDR3 is made up of 16 amino acids. CDR3 DNA: TGTGCCAGTAGGGGACAGGGGGTGATTGGTGCCAATGAGCAGTTCTTC. As protein: CASRGQGVIGANEQFF.

This clone was picked up one time. The chain combines TRBV10-3 with TRBJ1-4; D is perhaps TRBD1 (6 bases). The length of the CDR3 is 15 residues. V dropped 0 bases and J dropped 7 bases, with 12 bases sitting between them. Germline CDR1 ENHRY, CDR2 SYGVKD. The CDR3 nucleotides are TGTGCCATCAGTGAGTCTGATGGGGGCAGTGAAAAACTGTTTTTT. It specifies CAISESDGGSEKLFF.